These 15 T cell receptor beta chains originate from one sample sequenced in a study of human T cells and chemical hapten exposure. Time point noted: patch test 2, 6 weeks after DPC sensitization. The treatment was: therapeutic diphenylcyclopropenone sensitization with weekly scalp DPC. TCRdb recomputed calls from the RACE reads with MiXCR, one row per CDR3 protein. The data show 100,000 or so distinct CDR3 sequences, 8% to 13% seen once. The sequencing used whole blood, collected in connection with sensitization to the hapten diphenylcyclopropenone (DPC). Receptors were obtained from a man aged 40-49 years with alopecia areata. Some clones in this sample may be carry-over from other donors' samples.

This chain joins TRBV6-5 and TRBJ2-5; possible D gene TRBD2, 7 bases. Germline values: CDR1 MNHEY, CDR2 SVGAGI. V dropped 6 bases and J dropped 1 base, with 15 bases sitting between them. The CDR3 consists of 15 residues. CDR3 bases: TGTGCCAGCAGGCCCAGCGGGACACCCCAAGAGACCCAGTACTTC. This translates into CASRPSGTPQETQYF.

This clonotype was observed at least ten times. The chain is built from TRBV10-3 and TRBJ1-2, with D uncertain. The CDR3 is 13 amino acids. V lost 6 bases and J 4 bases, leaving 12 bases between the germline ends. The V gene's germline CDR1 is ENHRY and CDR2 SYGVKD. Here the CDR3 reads CAIREQSSYGYTF. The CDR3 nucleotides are TGTGCCATCAGGGAACAGAGTTCCTATGGCTACACCTTC.

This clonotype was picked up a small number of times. CDR3 nucleotides: TGCGCCAGCAGGAACAATGAGCAGTTCTTC. Encoded protein: CASRNNEQFF. The chain is built from TRBV10-2 and TRBJ2-1, with unresolved D. Germline V gene data show CDR1 as WSHSY and CDR2 as SAAADI. V was cut by 6 bases and J by 5 bases, with 2 bases left in between. CDR3 length equals 10 residues.

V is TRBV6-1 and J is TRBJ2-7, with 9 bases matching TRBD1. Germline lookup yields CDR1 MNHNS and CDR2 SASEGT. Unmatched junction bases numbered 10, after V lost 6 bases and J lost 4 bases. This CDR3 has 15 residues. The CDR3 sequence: CASRPHGTGKYEQYF. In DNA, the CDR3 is TGTGCCAGCAGGCCCCACGGGACAGGGAAGTACGAGCAGTACTTC.

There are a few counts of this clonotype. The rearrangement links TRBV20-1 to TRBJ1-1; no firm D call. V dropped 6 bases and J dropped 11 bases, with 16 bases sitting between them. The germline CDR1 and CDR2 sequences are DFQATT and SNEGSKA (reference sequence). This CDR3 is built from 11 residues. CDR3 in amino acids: CSASGSPGAFF. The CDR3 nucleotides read TGCAGTGCGAGTGGCAGTCCTGGTGCTTTCTTT.

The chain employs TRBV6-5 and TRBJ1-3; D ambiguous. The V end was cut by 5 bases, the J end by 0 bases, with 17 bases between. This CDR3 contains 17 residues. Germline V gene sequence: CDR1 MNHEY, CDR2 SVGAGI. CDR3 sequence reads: CASSTAGAANSGNTIYF. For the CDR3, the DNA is TGTGCCAGCAGTACCGCCGGTGCAGCAAACTCTGGAAACACCATATATTTT.

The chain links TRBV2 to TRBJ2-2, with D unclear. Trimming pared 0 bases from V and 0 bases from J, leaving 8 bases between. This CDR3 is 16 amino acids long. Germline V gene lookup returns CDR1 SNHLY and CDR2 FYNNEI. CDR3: CASSEARLSNTGELFF. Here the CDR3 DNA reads TGTGCCAGCAGTGAAGCGCGGCTATCGAACACCGGGGAGCTGTTTTTT.

The CDR3 DNA is TGTGCCAGCAGCCCCCCAAGCGGGAGAGGCAAAAACATTCAGTACTTC. Encoded protein: CASSPPSGRGKNIQYF. The rearrangement links TRBV9 to TRBJ2-4; 8 bases line up with TRBD2. With 4 bases clipped from V and 3 bases from J, the junction kept 9 bases outside the gene matches. CDR1 SGDLS and CDR2 YYNGEE come from the germline V gene. The CDR3 is 16 residues long.

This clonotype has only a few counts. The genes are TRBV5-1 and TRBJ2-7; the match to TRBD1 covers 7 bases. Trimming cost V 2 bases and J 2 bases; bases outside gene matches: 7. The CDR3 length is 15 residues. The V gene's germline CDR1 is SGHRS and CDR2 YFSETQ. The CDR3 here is CASSFSSGGAYEQYV. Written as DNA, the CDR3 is TGCGCCAGCAGCTTTTCGTCAGGGGGAGCCTACGAGCAGTACGTC.

The CDR3 protein is CASSHSPGANVLTF. The CDR3 DNA reads TGCGCCAGCAGCCATTCGCCTGGGGCCAACGTCCTGACTTTC. The genes are TRBV5-1 and TRBJ2-6; D gene uncertain. With 4 bases removed from V and 2 bases from J, the gap between germline ends came to 7 bases. Germline CDR1 and CDR2: SGHRS and YFSETQ. The CDR3 contains 14 residues.

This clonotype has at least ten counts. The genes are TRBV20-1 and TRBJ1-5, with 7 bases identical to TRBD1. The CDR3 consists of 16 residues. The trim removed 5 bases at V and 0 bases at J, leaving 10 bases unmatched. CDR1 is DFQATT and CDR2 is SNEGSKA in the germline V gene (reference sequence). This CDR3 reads CSAVDRERNSNQPQHF. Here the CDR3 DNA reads TGCAGTGCTGTAGACAGGGAGCGCAATAGCAATCAGCCCCAGCATTTT.

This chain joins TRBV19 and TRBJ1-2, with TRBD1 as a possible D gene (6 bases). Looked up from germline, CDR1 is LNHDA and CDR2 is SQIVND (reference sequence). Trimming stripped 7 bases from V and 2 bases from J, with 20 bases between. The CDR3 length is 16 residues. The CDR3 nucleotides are TGTGCCAGTAAAAGCGATCGAGGGGGGCTCAACTATGGCTACACCTTC. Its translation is CASKSDRGGLNYGYTF.

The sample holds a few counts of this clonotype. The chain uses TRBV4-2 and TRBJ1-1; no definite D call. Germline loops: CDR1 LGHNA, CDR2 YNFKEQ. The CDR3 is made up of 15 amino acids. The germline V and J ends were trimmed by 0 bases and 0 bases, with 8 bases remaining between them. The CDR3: CASSQERSMNTEAFF. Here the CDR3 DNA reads TGTGCCAGCAGCCAAGAAAGATCCATGAACACTGAAGCTTTCTTT.

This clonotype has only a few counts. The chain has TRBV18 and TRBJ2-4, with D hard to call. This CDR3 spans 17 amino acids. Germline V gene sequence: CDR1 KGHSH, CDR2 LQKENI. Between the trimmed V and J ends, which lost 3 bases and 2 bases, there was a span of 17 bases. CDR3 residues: CASSPVGTLSPKNIQYF. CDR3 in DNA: TGTGCCAGCTCACCGGTCGGCACTTTATCACCCAAAAACATTCAGTACTTC.

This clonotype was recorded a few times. The CDR3 reads CASSLTGVYEQYF. The CDR3 nucleotides read TGTGCCAGCAGCTTGACAGGGGTTTACGAGCAGTACTTC. J is TRBJ2-7 and V is TRBV7-2, with TRBD1 identical over 8 bases. The length of the CDR3 is 13 residues. Germline values: CDR1 SGHTA, CDR2 FQGNSA. After removal of 3 bases from V and 4 bases from J, the junction contained 2 bases not matched to a gene.